This T cell receptor beta chain appears in the sequencing data of a study of cytomegalovirus exposure and HLA in healthy donors listed by TCRdb under 2017. About the study as a whole: According to an earlier analysis of 587 of the donors, about 170 million T cells yielded roughly 110 million unique TCR beta sequences and about 300 Gb of sequence data. An early release covering about 600 HLA-typed donors comprised roughly 300 gigabases of sequencing data and tens of millions of unique TCR sequences. Among the approximately 420 genotyped donors, approximately 81% belonged to the genetic ancestry cluster associated with self-reported Caucasian donors. The study aimed to test whether cataloging public T cell receptors could reveal signatures of past pathogen exposure. The T cell repertoires of some 670 subjects were profiled by immunosequencing and related to cytomegalovirus serostatus. Besides the first cohort of around 670 subjects, a separate validation cohort made up of 120 different subjects was used. High-throughput TCR immunosequencing, statistical association of individual TCRs with disease status, and machine learning were combined to predict cytomegalovirus infection status. A later analysis re-examined previously published TCR beta repertoires from about 700 donors and added high-resolution HLA genotyping to investigate patterns of TCR occurrence. The later analysis used no new phenotypic data to find candidate immune exposures, relying instead on TCR beta sequences and their occurrence across donors. To decide whether each TCR beta V gene segment behaved as functional or pseudogenic, an earlier analysis of approximately 600 of the donors relied on high-throughput TCR beta sequencing. Alongside the repertoire data, information on donor age, sex, ethnicity and CMV serostatus was compiled. Genome-wide SNP genotypes for about 55% of the 666 donors were used in a later genetic analysis, which treated that subset as a discovery cohort. Every discovery cohort repertoire had been produced on one sequencing platform. HLA typing covered class I and class II loci at four-digit resolution. The number of donors typed differed by locus, with 629-630 for A, B, C, DRB1 and DQB1, around 500 for DQA1, over 600 for DPA1, and some 440 for DPB1. About five DR-DQ haplotypes were handled as single units for association and clustering because linkage in the cohort was strong. Across around 400 genotyped donors of the cohort, an average of roughly 250,000 unique TCR beta nucleotide sequences per donor were sequenced, and approximately 17% of those sequences were non-productive.

In total, 600 or so healthy bone marrow donors made up the cohort. Cohort members were all nominally healthy when sampled, although unrecorded immune exposures were likely present. The donor was CMV seronegative and was included in the group of a few hundred seronegative cohort members. A peripheral blood sample was provided by each donor, and peripheral blood mononuclear cells were used for TCR beta sequencing. Genomic DNA extraction from the blood cell samples was performed with the Qiagen DNeasy Blood Extraction Kit. The paper as a whole reports these results and caveats: Linkage disequilibrium might explain the correlated functional status among segregating V segments, but an unknown experimental factor could not be ruled out. Several of the top co-occurrence clusters appeared to be linked to parvovirus B19, influenza, CMV and Epstein-Barr virus, according to a later analysis. When HLA alleles, especially DR and DQ, strongly co-occurred, TCR associations were difficult to assign to individual alleles. For the cohort, immune exposure information was limited to CMV serostatus. In vitro tests confirmed that a few of the cytomegalovirus-associated TCR beta chains recognize cytomegalovirus antigens. According to a later genetic analysis, donors in an Asian-associated ancestry cluster had fewer N-insertions in productive TCRs than the approximately 630-donor mean. In a later analysis, HLA-associated TCR beta chains were found to be more clonally expanded and to have lower generation probabilities than equally common non-associated chains. A group of highly shared sequence variants was considered likely to be a technical artifact of the sequencing pipeline. In a later analysis, some 18,000 TCR beta sequences were associated with specific HLA alleles at a false discovery rate of 0.05. While some public TCRs were present in many individuals, most TCR sequences turned up only very rarely across donors. An association between a missense DCLRE1C variant and V-gene and J-gene trimming of TCR beta chains was found in a later genetic analysis and replicated in an independent cohort. In this cohort, only TCR beta chains were sequenced, and detectable features were limited by the absence of alpha or paired-chain data. It was suggested by the authors that the approach could potentially be generalized to other disease states and immunological phenotypes. In an earlier analysis of approximately 590 of the donors, most TCR beta V segments appeared in productive rearrangements about 87% or about 30% of the time, broadly matching IMGT annotations. According to a later analysis, TCR association rates differed among HLA loci, with DRB1 alleles showing the most associated TCRs and HLA-C alleles showing the fewest. The study gave a list of 150 to 200 TCR beta chains associated with cytomegalovirus. The 87-base-pair reads could not distinguish some IMGT-functional V segments, including TRBV6-2 and TRBV6-3, so those segments were excluded. Presence/absence analyses assumed roughly uniform sequencing depth across donors, an assumption that may not hold. The earlier analysis of some 540 of the donors excluded 15 to 20 rarely observed V segments, including chromosome 9 orphons, because counts were too low. A further reported finding was that TCR beta sequences accurately predicted the HLA-A and HLA-B alleles for most subjects in the first cohort. Most CMV-associated TCR beta chains appeared to be HLA-restricted in a later analysis, and the HLA associations seemed to be driven largely by CMV exposure. The classifier was reported to diagnose cytomegalovirus status with high specificity and sensitivity in both the original cohort and the validation cohort. Because some donors lacked HLA typing at each locus, the association tests relied only on the typed subset.

Libraries were prepared through the immunoSEQ multiplex PCR assay. The multiplex PCR relied on a mix of 60 forward primers for TCR Vbeta segments and 13 reverse primers for TCR Jbeta segments. The CDR3 region of rearranged TCR beta genes was amplified from genomic DNA by a multiplex PCR assay. On the Illumina HiSeq System, the amplified TCR beta libraries were sequenced as 87-base-pair reads. The authors' analysis ran thus. Across the 700 or so repertoires, a later analysis counted roughly 84 million unique TCR beta chains, 9.5 million to 13 million of which were shared by at least two donors. Raw reads were error-corrected and collapsed into unique sequences by a nearest-neighbor algorithm in which closely related sequences were merged to remove PCR and sequencing errors. V, D and J gene segments were assigned by aligning CDR3 sequences to IMGT reference sequences. Each retained sequence needed at least a six-nucleotide match to both a V gene segment and a J gene segment. Rearrangements were classified as productive when the CDR3 lacked stop codons and remained in frame with V and J, and all other rearrangements were classified as non-productive. Following IMGT convention, CDR3 was defined as the stretch from the second conserved V-encoded cysteine to the conserved J-encoded phenylalanine. Sequences without an unambiguous match to a single V gene segment were excluded from the earlier analysis of a few hundred of the donors. In an earlier analysis of almost 600 of the donors, a V segment was called functional when productive rearrangements were above 56.7%, and segregating when the standard deviation between donors exceeded 5%. A statistical classification framework was developed to diagnose cytomegalovirus status using the catalog of TCR beta chain sequences. A later analysis assigned V and J genes by comparing TCR nucleotide sequences with IMGT/GENE-DB human TR gene sequences. In a later analysis, CDR3 sequences and most-parsimonious VDJ recombination scenarios were assigned using the TCRdist pipeline. A later analysis defined each TCR beta chain by its CDR3 amino acid sequence plus V-gene family, and excluded reads lacking a unique V-gene family. As a way to deal with suspected cross-contamination and a sequencing artifact, a later analysis dropped hundreds of nucleotide sequences that were highly shared and had low generation probability. In a later analysis, a clonal expansion index was calculated for each public chain from normalized within-repertoire ranks of inferred template counts. In a later analysis, generation probabilities were computed using a VDJ recombination model fitted to out-of-frame rearrangements, and the results were checked against IGoR. In a later analysis, hypergeometric tests were used to score TCR-TCR, TCR-HLA and TCR-CMV co-occurrence, with a repertoire-size bias correction applied to TCR pairs. To estimate false discovery rates, a later analysis permuted the HLA or CMV assignments 20 times. In a later analysis, co-occurring TCRs were grouped using DBSCAN, with TCRdist sequence similarity added in when clustering inside HLA-allele-positive subsets. For co-occurrence clustering, repertoires with fewer than 30,000 or more than 120,000 public chains were excluded, along with roughly 5 repertoires with anomalous nucleotide sharing. The table comes from immuneACCESS by way of TCRdb, which keeps in-frame sequences with V and J called. Part of the clones is missing from these tables; in studies checked, under half for an unresolved V gene and the rest for unknown reasons. V, J and clone size are those of that table, while D and trimming were read from the DNA. The sample table contains 26,000 or so clones; only one count was recorded for 60% to 80% of them. About 4.5% of the sample belongs to the ten largest clones.

The germline V and J ends show losses of 2 bases and 3 bases respectively, and no gene match explains 3 bases of the junction. Per the germline V gene, MNHEY is the CDR1 and SVGAGI is the CDR2. Counted from cysteine to phenylalanine, this CDR3 has 15 amino acids. Left in the record is the CDR3 DNA by itself, 45 bases read in frame from the first base. Comments on this clone: Its specific antigen is unknown. Base quality data are lacking; no much larger clone is found one base away.

This receptor was identified in a male donor in good health and CMV-seronegative. Material for sequencing was PBMCs. The chain joins TRBV6-5 to TRBJ2-1; the central 8 bases match TRBD2. The nucleotide sequence reads TGTGCCAGCAGTTACAGCGGGAGTATCTACAATGAGCAGTTCTTC. Translated, it gives CASSYSGSIYNEQFF.